This T cell receptor beta chain originates from a study of T cell changes during pregnancy in multiple sclerosis. Germline V gene data show CDR1 as SGHTA and CDR2 as FQGTGA. The CDR3 sequence is 14 residues long. Trimming took off 0 bases at V and 4 bases at J, with 6 bases between the two ends. Produced via immunoSEQ multiplex PCR; TCRdb's table is partial and in-frame only. The sample holds about 44,000 clones, approximately 92% seen once. The material sequenced was CD4+ T cells from peripheral blood mononuclear cells, taken before pregnancy. The rearrangement joins TRBV7-3 to TRBJ2-2, with a tentative D call TRBD2 (6 bases). This sequence originates from a female donor with multiple sclerosis, enrolled in a pregnancy study. The CDR3 sequence is CASSLTSGTGELFF. CDR3 coding DNA: TGTGCCAGCAGCTTAACTAGCGGCACCGGGGAGCTGTTTTTT.